This paragraph covers one T cell receptor beta chain sequence. Its antigen is as yet unknown. This specimen belongs to a study of T cell responses to AZD1222 COVID-19 vaccine. Overall study results and limits: Spike was spanned by vaccine-associated CD4 TCRs, which were dominant at 160-218 and 743-854. Only a handful of AZD1222 recipients tested seropositive at baseline.

V shed 3 bases and J shed 2 bases, with 8 bases lying between them. This CDR3 contains 14 residues. Germline V gives CDR1 LGHNT, CDR2 FRNRAP. Clones were read by immunoSEQ multiplex PCR, and TCRdb kept only the in-frame ones, dropping some. The sample has some 71,000 clones, 80% to 90% seen once. This clonotype was obtained from an adult who received the AZD1222 COVID-19 vaccine. This chain joins TRBV12-5 and TRBJ1-5; D is perhaps TRBD1 (5 bases). The sequencing used peripheral blood, collected 28 days after the second AZD1222 dose. The CDR3 DNA reads TGTGCTAGTGGTTTCCAGGGAGGCAATCAGCCCCAGCATTTT. Protein product: CASGFQGGNQPQHF.